The 7 T cell receptor beta chains presented below share a single source sample, sequenced in a study of shared clonotypes between healthy human individuals. Libraries were prepared by immunoSEQ multiplex PCR; TCRdb keeps only in-frame clonotypes and omits some of them. The sample includes millions of clones, just over 90% of them seen just once. The sample consisted of naive CD4+ T cells from PBMCs. The sample's subset: CD45RA+ positively selected. Source of these receptors: a man aged 18 to 30 in good health. Some clones in this sample may be carry-over from other donors' samples.

V is TRBV11-2 and J is TRBJ1-2; possible D gene TRBD1, 5 bases. CDR3 size: 15 residues. Germline-derived CDR1 and CDR2 are SGHAT and FQNNGV. V lost 3 bases and J 4 bases, leaving 15 bases between the germline ends. The DNA for the CDR3 is TGTGCCAGCAGCTTGGGCAGGGCGTTGGCCTATGGCTACACCTTC. As protein: CASSLGRALAYGYTF.

V gene TRBV4-3 combines with J gene TRBJ2-7, with TRBD2 identical over 9 bases. Trimming removed 4 bases from V and 3 bases from J; junction bases left unmatched: 7. CDR1 and CDR2 from the germline V gene are LGHNA and YSLEER. The length of the CDR3 is 15 residues. DNA of the CDR3: TGCGCCAGCAGCCTAAGAGAAGCGGGAGGCTACGAGCAGTACTTC. Translation gives CASSLREAGGYEQYF.

The chain is built from TRBV5-6 and TRBJ1-5, with D tentatively TRBD1 (6 bases). The CDR3 consists of 16 residues. Germline V lookup: CDR1 SGHDT, CDR2 YYEEEE. Trimming pared 2 bases from V and 7 bases from J, leaving 19 bases between. The CDR3 sequence: CASSFKQGQGEQPQHF. The CDR3, as DNA: TGTGCCAGCAGCTTTAAACAGGGTCAGGGAGAGCAGCCCCAGCATTTT.

This clone was detected once. This chain links TRBV21-1 with TRBJ1-2; no DNA check was done on the table's D call, TRBD1. TRBV21-1 is reported as a pseudogene. The CDR3 runs 14 residues. DNA of the CDR3: TGTGCCAGCAGCGTGCCAGGACAGGAGGGGACCTACACCTTC. Encoded protein: CASSVPGQEGTYTF.

The rearrangement links TRBV7-8 to TRBJ2-2; possible D gene TRBD2, 6 bases. With 2 bases removed from V and 4 bases from J, the gap between germline ends came to 17 bases. CDR1 is SGHVS, CDR2 FQNEAQ, per germline. This CDR3 is built from 17 residues. CDR3 loop: CASSLLAQGGGTGELFF. The CDR3 nucleotides are TGTGCCAGCAGCTTACTGGCTCAGGGAGGAGGCACCGGGGAGCTGTTTTTT.

The chain has TRBV9 and TRBJ2-2; D unresolved. Germline V gene data show CDR1 as SGDLS and CDR2 as YYNGEE. The CDR3 spans 16 residues. V lost 2 bases to trimming and J lost 4 bases, with 15 bases between them. The CDR3 is CASSVAAPAATGELFF. The CDR3 DNA is TGTGCCAGCAGCGTGGCGGCCCCCGCCGCCACCGGGGAGCTGTTTTTT.

The chain employs TRBV27 and TRBJ1-5; 7 nucleotides line up with TRBD1. CDR1 and CDR2 (germline): MNHEY, SMNVEV (reference sequence). V was pared by 5 bases and J by 1 base, with 8 bases of the junction left unmatched. This CDR3 contains 16 residues. The CDR3, as DNA: TGTGCCAGCAGTAAAAGGACAGGTGTAAGCAATCAGCCCCAGCATTTT. It specifies CASSKRTGVSNQPQHF.